One sample yielded the 16 T cell receptor beta chains listed below, sequenced in a study of cytomegalovirus exposure and HLA in healthy donors. Amplification used 60 Vbeta primers and 13 Jbeta primers. Data came from immunoSEQ multiplex PCR; TCRdb stores just in-frame clones and leaves some out. The table lists 150,000 to 200,000 clones, roughly 85% of them singletons. The sample comprised PBMCs. Every receptor here comes from a middle-aged man in good health and CMV-seronegative.

The chain recombines TRBV4-2 with TRBJ2-1, with 12 positions matching TRBD2. This CDR3 has 17 amino acids. V was clipped by 0 bases and J by 4 bases; unmatched bases: 4. The germline CDR1 and CDR2 sequences are LGHNA and YNFKEQ. CDR3: CASSQDAGLAGYNEQFF. The CDR3 nucleotides are TGTGCCAGCAGCCAAGATGCGGGACTAGCGGGTTACAATGAGCAGTTCTTC.

This chain links TRBV9 with TRBJ2-2, with 7 bases that match TRBD2. The ends lost 1 base at V and 6 bases at J; junction bases unmatched: 6. Germline V gives CDR1 SGDLS, CDR2 YYNGEE. The CDR3 has 15 amino acids. The CDR3 DNA sequence: TGTGCCAGCAGCGTACAAGCGGGAAGATCCGGGGAGCTGTTTTTT. Protein: CASSVQAGRSGELFF.

The V and J genes are TRBV5-1 and TRBJ2-7; TRBD1 is a possible D gene (6 bases). CDR1 and CDR2 (germline): SGHRS, YFSETQ. Trimming stripped 0 bases from V and 1 base from J, with 11 bases between. CDR3 length equals 15 residues. The CDR3 DNA reads TGCGCCAGCAGCTTGGCCGGGACATTTTCCTACGAGCAGTACTTC. Translating gives CASSLAGTFSYEQYF.

This rearrangement joins TRBV5-1 to TRBJ2-1, with 9 nucleotides matching TRBD1. J gave up 7 bases and V 6 bases, and 8 bases lay outside the gene matches. The CDR3 covers 14 residues. Germline values: CDR1 SGHRS, CDR2 YFSETQ. The CDR3 DNA is TGCGCCAGCACCAGGACAGGGACAGGGAATGAGCAGTTCTTC. Its protein is CASTRTGTGNEQFF.

This chain connects TRBV19 to TRBJ1-5; a weak D match, TRBD1 (6 bases). The CDR3 has 16 amino acids. The germline V gene encodes CDR1 LNHDA and CDR2 SQIVND (reference sequence). The ends were cut back, 2 bases at V and 0 bases at J, with 11 bases in the middle. The CDR3 bases are TGTGCCAGTAGTATATGGGACATGAATAGCAATCAGCCCCAGCATTTT. As protein: CASSIWDMNSNQPQHF.

The V and J genes are TRBV19 and TRBJ1-2, with TRBD1 as a possible D gene (5 bases). Germline CDR1 is LNHDA and CDR2 is SQIVND (reference sequence). The CDR3 covers 13 residues. Between the trimmed V and J ends, which lost 8 bases and 4 bases, there was a span of 14 bases. CDR3 bases: TGTGCCAGTGCGTTGACAGTTACCTATGGCTACACCTTC. Amino acid sequence: CASALTVTYGYTF.

V gene TRBV6-1 combines with J gene TRBJ1-3; no clear D gene. Trimming cost V 0 bases and J 0 bases, with 6 bases left between them. CDR3 length equals 15 residues. Germline V gives CDR1 MNHNS, CDR2 SASEGT. Written as DNA, the CDR3 is TGTGCCAGCAGTGAAGCGAGGAACTCTGGAAACACCATATATTTT. Translation gives CASSEARNSGNTIYF.

J is TRBJ2-7 and V is TRBV28; D unclear. The CDR3 spans 10 residues. The ends were cut back, 3 bases at V and 6 bases at J, with 3 bases in the middle. CDR1 is MDHEN, CDR2 SYDVKM, per germline. The CDR3 loop reads CASSFSEQYF. CDR3 DNA sequence: TGTGCCAGCAGTTTCTCCGAGCAGTACTTC.

For this clone: A junction end diverges from the germline sequence, so it may reflect a read error. This rearrangement joins TRBV27 to TRBJ2-4, with TRBD2 matching 14 bases. The CDR3 contains 18 residues. The V gene's germline CDR1 is MNHEY and CDR2 SMNVEV (reference sequence). The CDR3 spells CASSTGTSGSRDKNSQYF. CDR3 in DNA: TGTGCCAGCAGCACCGGGACTAGCGGGAGTCGTGACAAAAACAGTCAGTACTTC.

The table lists this clone with a few counts. The rearrangement uses TRBV29-1 and TRBJ2-2; tentative D call: TRBD2 (6 bases). Germline lookup yields CDR1 SQVTM and CDR2 ANQGSEA. V was cut by 3 bases and J by 0 bases, with 20 bases left in between. The CDR3 length is 18 residues. CDR3 sequence (DNA): TGCAGCGTTGACCGGACACGGCAAGGGGAGGCGAACACCGGGGAGCTGTTTTTT. It encodes CSVDRTRQGEANTGELFF.

The chain is built from TRBV5-8 and TRBJ2-5, with TRBD2 matching 9 bases. V lost 4 bases to trimming and J lost 2 bases; unmatched junction nucleotides: 15. The CDR3 length is 18 residues. CDR1 and CDR2 from the germline V gene are SGHTS and YDEGEE. DNA of the CDR3: TGTGCCAGCAGCACGGAGGGGTCGCTAGCGGGAATACAAGAGACCCAGTACTTC. This codes for CASSTEGSLAGIQETQYF.

This rearrangement joins TRBV28 to TRBJ2-7, with D perhaps matching TRBD2 (5 bases). This CDR3 contains 13 residues. V lost 4 bases, J lost 2 bases, and 9 bases lay in between. Germline CDR1 MDHEN, CDR2 SYDVKM. Here the CDR3 reads CASSSGITYEQYF. As DNA, the CDR3 is TGTGCCAGCAGTTCGGGGATCACCTACGAGCAGTACTTC.

The rearrangement joins TRBV5-1 to TRBJ1-3; 7 bases are shared with TRBD1. Per the germline V gene, CDR1 is SGHRS and CDR2 is YFSETQ. The CDR3 has 15 amino acids. Losses at the gene ends were 7 bases for V and 0 bases for J; bases not matched to a gene: 7. The DNA of the CDR3 is TGCGCCAGCGGTACAGGGGCGAGCTCTGGAAACACCATATATTTT. It yields the protein CASGTGASSGNTIYF.

The chain has TRBV18 and TRBJ2-5; D gene uncertain. Germline CDR1 and CDR2: KGHSH and LQKENI. This CDR3 contains 15 residues. V was shortened by 2 bases and J by 1 base, with 11 bases between the two germline ends. CDR3 DNA: TGTGCCAGCTCACCAAAATCAGCGATCCAAGAGACCCAGTACTTC. This sequence encodes CASSPKSAIQETQYF.

The chain employs TRBV28 and TRBJ2-7, with TRBD2 identical over 15 bases. V lost 6 bases, J lost 6 bases, and 9 bases stayed unmatched. The CDR3 has 16 amino acids. Germline CDR1 is MDHEN and CDR2 is SYDVKM. In DNA form, the CDR3 reads TGTGCCAGCAGATATACAGGACTAGCGGGAGGGCCCGAGCAGTACTTC. This encodes CASRYTGLAGGPEQYF. Using reference TRBV28 and TRBJ2-7 for the parts outside the CDR3, the full variable domain is DVKVTQSSRYLVKRTGEKVFLECVQDMDHENMFWYRQDPGLGLRLIYFSYDVKMKEKGDIPEGYSVSREKKERFSLILESASTNQTSMYLCASRYTGLAGGPEQYFGPGTRLTVT.

The chain carries TRBV28 and TRBJ2-7; 7 bases map to TRBD1. V trimming: 6 bases; J trimming: 6 bases; junction bases outside the gene matches: 5. Germline V gene lookup returns CDR1 MDHEN and CDR2 SYDVKM. CDR3 length: 12 residues. The CDR3 reads CASRLTGFEQYF. CDR3 bases: TGTGCCAGCAGGCTGACAGGGTTCGAGCAGTACTTC.